These 12 T cell receptor beta chains were sequenced from one sample in a study of blood T cell repertoires in COVID-19 (dated by TCRdb to 2018 to 2020). The method was the immunoSEQ multiplex PCR assay. Imported from immuneACCESS, the table was reduced by TCRdb to in-frame sequences with V and J called. These copies leave out some clones; in studies compared against another copy, an unresolved V gene accounts for under half, and the cause of the remainder is not known. This sample lists more than 110,000 clones; 78% were detected once. Jointly, the top ten make up approximately 6% of the sample. The sequenced sample was PBMCs or T cells enriched from blood (not recorded which). The receptor set was obtained from a woman aged 45-65 years who had recovered from COVID-19.

In this sample, this clone turned up once. V gene TRBV7-8 combines with J gene TRBJ1-5; TRBD1 matches 9 bases. The CDR3 length is 15 residues. Germline loops: CDR1 SGHVS, CDR2 FQNEAQ. Unmatched junction bases numbered 9, after V lost 1 base and J lost 11 bases. The CDR3 DNA sequence: TGTGCCAGCAGCTTAGATCGGCGGGACAGGGCGACCCAGCATTTT. Translated: CASSLDRRDRATQHF. Together with reference TRBV7-8 and TRBJ1-5, the CDR3 gives the full variable domain: GAGVSQSPRYKVAKRGQDVALRCDPISGHVSLFWYQQALGQGPEFLTYFQNEAQLDKSGLPSDRFFAERPEGSVSTLKIQRTQQEDSAVYLCASSLDRRDRATQHFGDGTRLSIL.

Only a few counts were recorded for this clone. This chain uses TRBV27 with TRBJ1-6; D remains unclear. The CDR3 loop spans 13 amino acids. Germline CDR1 reads MNHEY; CDR2 reads SMNVEV (reference sequence). V was shortened by 6 bases and J by 10 bases, with 13 bases between the two germline ends. The CDR3 sequence is CASRLPGHSPLHF. CDR3 in DNA: TGTGCCAGCAGACTCCCTGGGCACTCACCCCTCCACTTT.

The V and J genes are TRBV4-1 and TRBJ1-3; weak D call: TRBD1 (6 bases). CDR1 and CDR2 (germline): MGHRA, YSYEKL. V was clipped by 1 base and J by 2 bases, with 15 bases between them. This CDR3 is built from 17 residues. The CDR3 DNA follows: TGCGCCAGCAGCCAAGTGCCCGAAGGGGGAACTGGAAACACCATATATTTT. The encoded protein is CASSQVPEGGTGNTIYF.

The chain combines TRBV4-1 with TRBJ2-6, with unresolved D. Trimming took 4 bases from V and 0 from J, leaving 16 bases between them. CDR1 is MGHRA, CDR2 YSYEKL, per germline. CDR3 size: 18 residues. The DNA of the CDR3 is TGCGCCAGCAGCCCCAGAGCTCCCGCTAGCTCTGGGGCCAACGTCCTGACTTTC. Translating gives CASSPRAPASSGANVLTF.

The chain joins TRBV7-9 to TRBJ1-5; 7 bases are shared with TRBD1. From germline, CDR1 is SEHNR and CDR2 FQNEAQ (reference sequence). The CDR3 extends over 18 amino acids. The junction had 13 bases not matched to a gene; V was cut back by 5 bases and J by 0 bases. The CDR3 spells CASSLGGDSRYSNQPQHF. DNA for the CDR3: TGTGCCAGCAGCCTAGGAGGGGACAGTAGATATAGCAATCAGCCCCAGCATTTT. Complete variable domain (other parts from reference TRBV7-9 and TRBJ1-5): DTGVSQNPRHKITKRGQNVTFRCDPISEHNRLYWYRQTLGQGPEFLTYFQNEAQLEKSRLLSDRFSAERPKGSFSTLEIQRTEQGDSAMYLCASSLGGDSRYSNQPQHFGDGTRLSIL.

The chain recombines TRBV19 with TRBJ1-1; no definite D call. Trimming cost V 5 bases and J 2 bases, with 12 bases left between them. The CDR3 is 14 amino acids. CDR1 is LNHDA, CDR2 SQIVND, per germline (reference sequence). CDR3 amino acids: CASSPGAANTEAFF. CDR3 DNA sequence: TGTGCCAGTAGTCCTGGTGCGGCTAACACTGAAGCTTTCTTT.

This chain connects TRBV18 to TRBJ1-6, with a possible D match to TRBD1 (5 bases). Germline assignment: CDR1 KGHSH and CDR2 LQKENI. The CDR3 runs to 13 residues. Trimming left V 3 bases short and J 7 bases short, with 7 bases between. Here the CDR3 reads CASSPDRNSPLHF. The CDR3 nucleotides are TGTGCCAGCTCACCCGACAGAAATTCACCCCTCCACTTT.

CDR3: CASSFTRGHQPQHF. CDR3 nucleotide sequence: TGTGCCAGCAGTTTTACGAGGGGGCATCAGCCCCAGCATTTT. The chain links TRBV28 to TRBJ1-5; 7 bases fit TRBD1. Germline CDR1 is MDHEN and CDR2 is SYDVKM. This CDR3 contains 14 residues. The ends lost 3 bases at V and 5 bases at J; junction bases unmatched: 4. Full variable domain (missing parts from reference TRBV28 and TRBJ1-5): DVKVTQSSRYLVKRTGEKVFLECVQDMDHENMFWYRQDPGLGLRLIYFSYDVKMKEKGDIPEGYSVSREKKERFSLILESASTNQTSMYLCASSFTRGHQPQHFGDGTRLSIL.

This rearrangement joins TRBV30 to TRBJ1-2; no firm D call. This CDR3 has 13 residues. Trimming removed 0 bases at V and 4 bases at J, with 9 bases between. Germline V gene lookup returns CDR1 GTSNPN and CDR2 SVGIG (reference sequence). The CDR3 coding sequence is TGTGCCTGGAGTGTAGGCGGGCTCTATGGCTACACCTTC. Translated: CAWSVGGLYGYTF.

V gene TRBV5-1 combines with J gene TRBJ2-1, with 8 nucleotides matching TRBD2. Germline V CDR1 and CDR2: SGHRS, YFSETQ. V lost 4 bases to trimming and J lost 3 bases; unmatched junction nucleotides: 6. This CDR3 is 15 amino acids long. The CDR3 DNA sequence: TGCGCCAGCAGCCAGGGACTAGGGGGCTACAATGAGCAGTTCTTC. It encodes CASSQGLGGYNEQFF.

A word on this clone: The junction differs from germline at one of its ends, possibly a read error. In DNA, the CDR3 is TGTGCCAGCAGTCCCAGGGTGCTAGCGGGGGGGCTCTCCCACGAGCAGTACTTC. Translating gives CASSPRVLAGGLSHEQYF. The rearrangement uses TRBV5-6 and TRBJ2-7, with 12 bases aligning to TRBD2. This CDR3 region has 18 residues. The germline gives CDR1 SGHDT, CDR2 YYEEEE.

This chain joins TRBV19 and TRBJ2-7, with D maybe TRBD2 (5 bases). Germline V CDR1 and CDR2: LNHDA, SQIVND (reference sequence). The CDR3 has 14 amino acids. The germline V and J ends were trimmed by 5 bases and 2 bases, with 13 bases remaining between them. The CDR3 loop is CASSPSAAAYEQYF. As DNA, the CDR3 is TGTGCCAGTAGTCCCTCAGCGGCTGCCTACGAGCAGTACTTC.